This T cell receptor (beta chain) originates from a study of blood T cell repertoires in COVID-19 (dated by TCRdb to about 2020). As for the study more broadly: Samples from collaborators originated in the United States, Italy and Spain and spanned both the acute and convalescent phases of COVID-19. Where available, HLA class I and class II types were obtained from metadata supplied by the sample provider rather than from assay-based typing. Samples were obtained from the ongoing ImmuneRACE study (first 160 participants) and from about 1,300 subjects provided by 6 global collaborators. Sample metadata almost always included a de-identified subject ID, COVID-19 status, age in years and sex. Deeply sampled blood TCRbeta repertoires from subjects exposed to, actively infected with, or recovered from COVID-19 were included in the dataset. The repertoires were made available in a free public database intended to serve as a resource for research on the immune response to SARS-CoV-2. The material from the prospective study consisted of cDNA or gDNA derived from T cells, B-cell-depleted T cells, or PBMCs. The full study reports these points: Clinical and demographic metadata were provided uncurated, with the amount varying by source and participant.

The immunoSEQ Assay, a bias-controlled multiplex PCR, was used to amplify TCRbeta CDR3 regions from genomic DNA. As for the authors' bioinformatics: The number of nucleated cells in each sample was estimated by amplification of reference gene primers within the assay. To quantify the absolute abundance of each unique TCRbeta CDR3 rearrangement, sequence reads were collapsed and filtered. Productive Simpson clonality was computed per sample as the square root of Simpson's diversity index over productive rearrangements. TCRdb took this table from immuneACCESS and kept in-frame rearrangements with V and J called. Such tables lack part of the clones; where checked against another copy, unresolved V genes explain under half of the gap, and the rest is unexplained. V and J calls and clone size are given by that table; D and trimming were obtained from the DNA. The sample has 110,000 to 150,000 clones on record, about 89% of them singletons. The ten largest clones add up to over 2.5% of the sample.

Whole blood was collected in K2EDTA tubes by collaborating institutions according to the institutions' own protocols. For TCRbeta analysis, collaborators shipped samples as frozen whole blood, isolated PBMCs, or DNA extracted from either of those sample types. Details on this clone: Its target antigen remains unknown. Compared with germline, one end of the junction differs, possibly owing to a read error. Other nucleotide sequences in the sample specify the same CDR3.

From the germline V gene (reference sequence), CDR1 is SEHNR and CDR2 is FQNEAQ. The CDR3 runs 14 residues from the cysteine to the phenylalanine. The DNA shown is the 42-base CDR3, in frame from base 1. The clonotype was recovered from a man in his fifties or sixties with active or convalescent COVID-19. The rearranged segments are TRBV7-9 and TRBJ1-5, with 9 bases matching TRBD1. The sequencing sample was made of peripheral blood. The sequenced DNA is TGTGCCAGCAGCGCGGGACAGGGCAACCAGCCCCAGCATTTT. It specifies CASSAGQGNQPQHF.